Listed below are T cell receptor beta chains from one sample, sequenced in a study of T cell responses to AZD1222 COVID-19 vaccine. Repertoires were generated with immunoSEQ multiplex PCR, while TCRdb's copy carries only in-frame clones and drops some. Of 150,000 to 180,000 clones listed, about 88% were seen once; the top ten hold over 6%. Source: peripheral blood, taken after recovery from COVID-19. The receptors stem from an adult who had recovered from COVID-19. Both conserved end residues are part of each CDR3. Fields, in order: V gene, J gene, clone size, CDR3 protein. A clone size is listed for some rows: how often the clone was seen (once, few, many), or a class if it is expanded.

TRBV28	TRBJ2-2	.	CASSSGQFITGELFF
TRBV6-1	TRBJ2-3	.	CASSEVTSGMEDTQYF
TRBV14	TRBJ1-1	.	CASRRATGNTEAFF
TRBV28	TRBJ2-1	.	CASSSPGTTYNEQFF
TRBV27	TRBJ2-5	.	CASSLKNRQETQYF
TRBV16	TRBJ2-7	.	CASSQSSAGGYYEQYF
TRBV5-1	TRBJ2-7	.	CASSLPEGGSSYEQYF
TRBV5-6	TRBJ2-7	once	CASSLEARVGEQYF
TRBV28	TRBJ1-2	.	CASSFSVQALWAFHGYTF
TRBV5-1	TRBJ1-2	.	CASRNDRLVYGYTF
TRBV7-2	TRBJ1-2	few	CASSLAGAGGRYTF
TRBV12-3/TRBV12-4	TRBJ2-7	.	CASSWDDSYEQYF
TRBV5-1	TRBJ1-2	.	CASSPRRRAEGYTF
TRBV5-1	TRBJ1-4	.	CASSFAEDEKLFF
TRBV5-6	TRBJ1-3	.	CASSMTGSGNTIYF
TRBV7-3	TRBJ2-1	.	CASSLSGSGSYNEQFF
TRBV5-1	TRBJ2-2	.	CASSLEAPPNTGELFF
TRBV7-3	TRBJ1-1	.	CASSFQENTEAFF
TRBV11-2	TRBJ1-6	.	CASSYRSFYNSPLHF
TRBV2	TRBJ1-2	.	CASSEATDRFSYTF